Given below is one T cell receptor beta chain in context. Its antigen is undetermined. The PCR ran on 60 Vbeta and 13 Jbeta primers. TCRdb's table, derived via immunoSEQ multiplex PCR, lists solely in-frame clones and lacks some. The sample carries about 89,000 clones, 85% recorded once. This entry belongs to a study of cytomegalovirus exposure and HLA in healthy donors. The CDR3 contains 13 residues. Trimming cost V 11 bases and J 2 bases, with 15 bases left between them. Looked up from germline, CDR1 is MNHEY and CDR2 is SVGAGI. Whole-study findings and limits: It was reported in a later analysis that an Asian-associated ancestry cluster showed fewer N-insertions than the approximately 700-donor mean. Excluded: some indistinguishable V segments such as TRBV6-2 and TRBV6-3. Highest at DRB1 and lowest at HLA-C, TCR association rates differed among HLA loci in a later analysis. Most likely, a cluster of highly shared sequence variants arose as a sequencing artifact.

The clonotype comes from a man between 35 and 55 years old in good health and CMV-seropositive. V is TRBV6-5 and J is TRBJ1-1; maybe TRBD1 (5 bases). The sample taken for sequencing was PBMCs. CDR3 in DNA: TGTGCCGGAAGACAGCTCCTTAACACTGAAGCTTTCTTT. Its translation is CAGRQLLNTEAFF.